These 11 T cell receptor beta chains were sequenced from one sample in a study of OX40 agonist ivuxolimab in advanced cancers. Repertoires were generated with immunoSEQ multiplex PCR, while TCRdb's copy carries only in-frame clones and drops some. Counted here are tens of thousands of clones, approximately 92% occurring once; the ten biggest clones make up more than 9%. The sample was CD4+ or CD8+ T cells sorted from blood, taken in a trial of the OX40 agonist ivuxolimab. Every receptor here comes from an adult with an advanced solid tumor such as melanoma, head and neck, liver or kidney cancer.

This rearrangement joins TRBV7-8 to TRBJ2-7; 9 positions match TRBD2. The CDR3 extends over 15 amino acids. The ends lost 0 bases at V and 1 base at J; junction bases unmatched: 1. CDR1 is SGHVS and CDR2 is FQNEAQ in the germline V gene. The CDR3 nucleotides are TGTGCCAGCAGCTTAGCTAGCGGGAGTTCCTACGAGCAGTACTTC. Its protein product is CASSLASGSSYEQYF.

The chain is built from TRBV27 and TRBJ2-1; possible D gene TRBD1, 5 bases. The CDR3 is 15 amino acids. In germline, CDR1 is MNHEY, CDR2 SMNVEV (reference sequence). Trimming took 3 bases from V and 12 from J, leaving 21 bases between them. CDR3: CASSFADNIRGRQFF. CDR3 in DNA: TGTGCCAGCAGTTTCGCGGACAACATACGAGGCAGGCAGTTCTTC.

Written as DNA, the CDR3 is TGTGCCAGTAGTGGACAAATCCGGGGAGATACGCAGTATTTT. Its protein product is CASSGQIRGDTQYF. The gene calls are TRBV19 and TRBJ2-3; D possibly uses TRBD1 or TRBD2 (5 bases each). Looked up from germline, CDR1 is LNHDA and CDR2 is SQIVND (reference sequence). The CDR3 extends over 14 amino acids. V lost 5 bases, J lost 5 bases, and 14 bases lay in between.

This clone was detected a few times. Other DNA sequences in this specimen translate into the identical CDR3. This chain connects TRBV6-5 to TRBJ2-1; a weak D match, TRBD2 (5 bases). V was pared by 0 bases and J by 0 bases, with 6 bases between. CDR3 length: 15 residues. Germline V lookup: CDR1 MNHEY, CDR2 SVGAGI. Here the CDR3 DNA reads TGTGCCAGCAGTTACTCGAGCGGCTCCTACAATGAGCAGTTCTTC. This encodes CASSYSSGSYNEQFF.

The genes are TRBV29-1 and TRBJ1-5, with D hard to call. CDR1 and CDR2 (germline): SQVTM, ANQGSEA. The CDR3 extends over 12 amino acids. V was trimmed by 6 bases and J by 11 bases, leaving 17 bases between them. The CDR3 loop reads CSVETDRRTQHF. The CDR3 DNA is TGCAGCGTGGAGACCGACCGGCGGACCCAGCATTTT.

The genes are TRBV6-5 and TRBJ1-1; perhaps TRBD1 as D (6 bases). There are 13 residues in the CDR3. Trimming removed 7 bases at V and 0 bases at J, with 9 bases between. In germline, CDR1 is MNHEY, CDR2 SVGAGI. In nucleotides, the CDR3 is TGTGCCAGCAAAGGGGGTTTGAACACTGAAGCTTTCTTT. It translates to CASKGGLNTEAFF.

The J gene is TRBJ2-2, the V gene TRBV7-2; D unresolved. Germline V gene sequence: CDR1 SGHTA, CDR2 FQGNSA. The ends were cut back, 6 bases at V and 1 base at J, with 3 bases in the middle. The CDR3 consists of 12 residues. CDR3 amino acids: CASRQNTGELFF. The CDR3 coding sequence is TGTGCCAGCAGACAGAACACCGGGGAGCTGTTTTTT.

The rearrangement uses TRBV19 and TRBJ1-2; 9 bases match TRBD1. J lost 7 bases, V lost 8 bases, and 14 bases had no gene match. The CDR3 is made up of 15 amino acids. Germline V gene lookup returns CDR1 LNHDA and CDR2 SQIVND (reference sequence). The CDR3 loop reads CASANRGRVHFGYTF. The CDR3, as DNA: TGTGCCAGTGCCAACAGGGGGCGCGTTCACTTTGGCTACACCTTC.

V and J are TRBV11-2 and TRBJ1-4; D gene unclear. Per germline, CDR1 SGHAT and CDR2 FQNNGV. V dropped 2 bases and J dropped 6 bases, with 13 bases sitting between them. This CDR3 has 15 amino acids. CDR3 sequence (DNA): TGTGCCAGCAGCTTAAGGTGGGGTTCAGATGAAAAACTGTTTTTT. Its protein product is CASSLRWGSDEKLFF.

The chain carries TRBV11-1 and TRBJ1-3; D is undetermined. This CDR3 comprises 15 residues. Trimming pared 1 base from V and 0 bases from J, leaving 7 bases between. In germline, CDR1 is SGHAT, CDR2 FQDESV (reference sequence). CDR3 sequence reads: CASSLERDSGNTIYF. The CDR3 region has the DNA TGTGCCAGCAGCTTAGAACGGGACTCTGGAAACACCATATATTTT.

This clone came up a few times. The V gene is TRBV5-1, the J gene TRBJ2-7; 8 positions match TRBD1. The CDR3 has 13 amino acids. V was clipped by 4 bases and J by 5 bases; unmatched bases: 5. CDR1 and CDR2 (germline): SGHRS, YFSETQ. The CDR3 nucleotides read TGCGCCAGCAGCCCCGGACAGGGACACGAGCAGTACTTC. This gives the protein CASSPGQGHEQYF.